This T cell receptor beta chain came from a study of OX40 agonist ivuxolimab in advanced cancers. About the research overall: Dose-escalation subjects each had hepatocellular carcinoma, melanoma, renal cell or head and neck cancer.

As to this clone: No antigen is known for it.

Using immunoSEQ multiplex PCR, the repertoire was profiled, and TCRdb retains in-frame clones only, with some absent. The repertoire includes 50,000 to 75,000 clones, roughly 85% of them detected once, and just over 0.6% sits in the top ten. The trim removed 0 bases at V and 5 bases at J, leaving 4 bases unmatched. The CDR3 extends over 14 amino acids. CDR1 and CDR2 (germline): SGHDT, YYEEEE. General study results and limits: The average count of expanded clones was higher among CD8+ T cells than among CD4+.

The chain links TRBV5-6 to TRBJ1-2; 7 bases are shared with TRBD1. Sequenced material: CD4+ or CD8+ T cells sorted from blood, taken in a trial of the OX40 agonist ivuxolimab. The TCR comes from an adult with an advanced solid tumor such as melanoma, head and neck, liver or kidney cancer. DNA for the CDR3: TGTGCCAGCAGCTTGGTCGGGACAGATTATGGCTACACCTTC. This sequence encodes CASSLVGTDYGYTF.